This entry lists 27 T cell receptor beta chains sequenced from one sample in a study of T cell clonotyping in hematopoietic cell transplantation. Clones were read by immunoSEQ multiplex PCR, and TCRdb kept only the in-frame ones, dropping some. This table has around 25,000 clones, 65% to 90% appearing once. Time point denoted: recipient sample about 28 days before transplant, after cytoreduction. The sample here was peripheral blood mononuclear cells, taken before stem cell transplant. All receptors come from a woman aged 60-70 years with acute myeloid leukemia. Some clones in this sample may be carry-over from other donors' samples.

The chain couples TRBV6-5 to TRBJ2-1; weak D call: TRBD2 (5 bases). V lost 4 bases and J lost 5, with 18 bases in between. This CDR3 contains 16 residues. Germline CDR1 and CDR2: MNHEY and SVGAGI. The CDR3 DNA reads as TGTGCCAGCAGTTCTATCGGGGATTCAAGGAACAATGAGCAGTTCTTC. Translated, it gives CASSSIGDSRNNEQFF.

V and J are TRBV2 and TRBJ2-3; 7 bases align to TRBD2. The CDR3 length is 15 residues. V was pared by 6 bases and J by 2 bases, with 8 bases of the junction left unmatched. The germline V gene encodes CDR1 SNHLY and CDR2 FYNNEI. DNA for the CDR3: TGTGCCAGCAGCCCTGGCGGGGGTTCCACAGATACGCAGTATTTT. This sequence encodes CASSPGGGSTDTQYF.

This sequence joins TRBV7-2 and TRBJ2-7, with 14 bases lining up with TRBD2. The CDR3 spans 14 residues. Germline CDR1 reads SGHTA; CDR2 reads FQGNSA. V shed 4 bases, J shed 9 bases, and the junction held 5 bases outside the gene matches. The CDR3 spells CASSSGTSGGGQYF. DNA of the CDR3: TGTGCCAGCAGCTCGGGGACTAGCGGGGGAGGGCAGTACTTC.

The gene calls are TRBV6-5 and TRBJ1-2; D is unclear. V was pared by 5 bases and J by 4 bases, with 14 bases between. The germline V gene encodes CDR1 MNHEY and CDR2 SVGAGI. The CDR3 spans 14 residues. CDR3 sequence (DNA): TGTGCCAGCAGTGAGACGGTGGACCTCTATGGCTACACCTTC. Its protein is CASSETVDLYGYTF.

The CDR3 DNA follows: TGTGCCAGCAGTTACCAGGGGACTAGCGGACCCTACGAGCAGTACTTC. Translation gives CASSYQGTSGPYEQYF. The gene calls are TRBV6-5 and TRBJ2-7; 11 bases are a match to TRBD2. V dropped 2 bases and J dropped 2; count of bases not matched to a gene: 5. This CDR3 comprises 16 residues. The germline V gene has CDR1 MNHEY and CDR2 SVGAGI.

J is TRBJ1-6 and V is TRBV7-2; D gene unclear. V was pared by 2 bases and J by 8 bases, with 4 bases between. The germline gives CDR1 SGHTA, CDR2 FQGNSA. The CDR3 is 12 amino acids. As DNA, the CDR3 is TGTGCCAGCAGCTTAATGGATTCACCCCTCCACTTT. Translated, it gives CASSLMDSPLHF. The whole variable domain, remainder taken from reference TRBV7-2 and TRBJ1-6, is GAGVSQSPSNKVTEKGKDVELRCDPISGHTALYWYRQSLGQGLEFLIYFQGNSAPDKSGLPSDRFSAERTGGSVSTLTIQRTQQEDSAVYLCASSLMDSPLHFGNGTRLTVT.

The rearrangement uses TRBV5-6 and TRBJ2-3; D is unresolved. Germline lookup yields CDR1 SGHDT and CDR2 YYEEEE. V lost 1 base to trimming and J lost 0 bases, with 9 bases between them. The CDR3 is 15 residues long. CDR3 nucleotides: TGTGCCAGCAGCTTGAGAACGGCTAGCACAGATACGCAGTATTTT. Protein: CASSLRTASTDTQYF. Complete variable domain (other parts from reference TRBV5-6 and TRBJ2-3): DAGVTQSPTHLIKTRGQQVTLRCSPKSGHDTVSWYQQALGQGPQFIFQYYEEEERQRGNFPDRFSGHQFPNYSSELNVNALLLGDSALYLCASSLRTASTDTQYFGPGTRLTVL.

Of note for this clone: In the same sample, other DNA sequences code for this CDR3. The J gene is TRBJ2-1, the V gene TRBV11-2; D is unresolved. The V and J ends lost 0 bases and 7 bases respectively, with 4 bases between them. This CDR3 is 12 amino acids long. Per germline, CDR1 SGHAT and CDR2 FQNNGV. The CDR3 nucleotides are TGTGCCAGCAGCTTAGATAGGAATGAGCAGTTCTTC. It codes for CASSLDRNEQFF.

The rearrangement joins TRBV9 to TRBJ1-3; D not resolved. Germline CDR1 and CDR2: SGDLS and YYNGEE. Trimming took 0 bases from V and 0 from J, leaving 13 bases between them. The CDR3 contains 17 residues. The CDR3 sequence: CASSVAARPASGNTIYF. CDR3 nucleotides: TGTGCCAGCAGCGTAGCGGCCCGGCCTGCCTCTGGAAACACCATATATTTT.

For the CDR3, the DNA is TGTGCCAGCAGTTCGGACGGCGGGAGCTACGAGCAGTACTTC. Protein product: CASSSDGGSYEQYF. The genes are TRBV2 and TRBJ2-7, with 7 positions matching TRBD2. This CDR3 is 14 amino acids long. J was trimmed by 3 bases and V by 5 bases; bases with no gene match: 7. Per germline, CDR1 SNHLY and CDR2 FYNNEI.

The chain joins TRBV4-1 to TRBJ2-3; D is undetermined. The CDR3 covers 11 residues. Germline CDR1 and CDR2: MGHRA and YSYEKL. The ends were cut back, 4 bases at V and 1 base at J, with 0 bases in the middle. CDR3 DNA sequence: TGCGCCAGCAGCCGCACAGATACGCAGTATTTT. As protein: CASSRTDTQYF.

V and J are TRBV7-2 and TRBJ2-5; D may be TRBD1 or TRBD2 (5 bases each). The CDR3 has 15 amino acids. Trimming took off 5 bases at V and 1 base at J, with 14 bases between the two ends. The germline gives CDR1 SGHTA, CDR2 FQGNSA. The CDR3 DNA reads TGTGCCAGCAGCGTTCAACCCGGGACCCAAGAGACCCAGTACTTC. Its protein product is CASSVQPGTQETQYF.

The chain is built from TRBV6-1 and TRBJ2-1; D uncertain. The CDR3 covers 16 residues. V gave up 2 bases and J gave up 0 bases, with 11 bases separating them. Germline V CDR1 and CDR2: MNHNS, SASEGT. Here the CDR3 reads CASSERAPSSYNEQFF. CDR3 nucleotides: TGTGCCAGCAGTGAAAGGGCTCCCAGCTCCTACAATGAGCAGTTCTTC.

V usage is TRBV11-3 and J usage is TRBJ2-1; a possible D gene is TRBD1 (5 bases). The V end was cut by 2 bases, the J end by 0 bases, with 11 bases between. The germline CDR1 and CDR2 sequences are SGHNT and YENEEA. The CDR3 sequence is 16 residues long. The CDR3 here is CASSLRGSSSYNEQFF. CDR3 nucleotide sequence: TGTGCCAGCAGCTTAAGGGGCAGTAGCTCCTACAATGAGCAGTTCTTC.

This clone was seen just once. The gene calls are TRBV7-2 and TRBJ2-5, with 10 nucleotides matching TRBD2. The length of the CDR3 is 16 residues. Trimming at V came to 0 bases and at J to 4 bases, leaving 5 bases not matched to a gene. Germline-derived CDR1 and CDR2 are SGHTA and FQGNSA. CDR3 sequence reads: CASSLAPAGGRETQYF. The CDR3 DNA follows: TGTGCCAGCAGCTTAGCCCCAGCGGGAGGGAGAGAGACCCAGTACTTC.

The chain carries TRBV7-6 and TRBJ1-1; 8 bases agree with TRBD1. V was pared by 6 bases and J by 4 bases, with 7 bases of the junction left unmatched. CDR1 and CDR2 (germline): SGHVS, FNYEAQ. The CDR3 has 14 residues. Here the CDR3 DNA reads TGTGCCAGCAGGCCAAAACAGGGGGGCACTGAAGCTTTCTTT. Protein product: CASRPKQGGTEAFF.

The chain couples TRBV28 to TRBJ2-7; D might be TRBD1 (6 bases). V was shortened by 7 bases and J by 3 bases, with 13 bases between the two germline ends. Germline CDR1 is MDHEN and CDR2 is SYDVKM. This CDR3 comprises 13 residues. The CDR3, as DNA: TGTGCCAGCACCACCCGGGACAACTACGAGCAGTACTTC. It translates to CASTTRDNYEQYF. The complete variable domain, with remaining parts taken from reference TRBV28 and TRBJ2-7, reads DVKVTQSSRYLVKRTGEKVFLECVQDMDHENMFWYRQDPGLGLRLIYFSYDVKMKEKGDIPEGYSVSREKKERFSLILESASTNQTSMYLCASTTRDNYEQYFGPGTRLTVT.

This chain uses TRBV7-9 with TRBJ1-4; TRBD1 agrees at 8 bases. V gave up 5 bases and J gave up 4 bases; unmatched junction bases: 15. The CDR3 runs 18 residues. Per the germline V gene, CDR1 is SEHNR and CDR2 is FQNEAQ (reference sequence). Written as DNA, the CDR3 is TGTGCCAGCAGCCCCGGAACGGGACAGGCGGAGGGTAATGAAAAACTGTTTTTT. It yields the protein CASSPGTGQAEGNEKLFF.

CDR3: CASARGGKGTEAFF. The DNA of the CDR3 is TGTGCTAGTGCCCGAGGGGGGAAAGGCACTGAAGCTTTCTTT. This chain links TRBV12-5 with TRBJ1-1; D may be TRBD1 (6 bases). CDR3 size: 14 residues. Trimming removed 7 bases at V and 4 bases at J, with 16 bases between. CDR1 is LGHNT and CDR2 is FRNRAP in the germline V gene.

The gene calls are TRBV9 and TRBJ2-7, with 8 bases aligning to TRBD2. This CDR3 spans 14 amino acids. Trimming removed 4 bases from V and 3 bases from J; junction bases left unmatched: 6. Germline CDR1 is SGDLS and CDR2 is YYNGEE. CDR3 nucleotide sequence: TGTGCCAGCAGCCCGGGGGGGGCCCGCTACGAGCAGTACTTC. It codes for CASSPGGARYEQYF. The full variable domain, with the rest looked up from reference TRBV9 and TRBJ2-7, is DSGVTQTPKHLITATGQRVTLRCSPRSGDLSVYWYQQSLDQGLQFLIQYYNGEERAKGNILERFSAQQFPDLHSELNLSSLELGDSALYFCASSPGGARYEQYFGPGTRLTVT.

V is TRBV7-2 and J is TRBJ1-2; D is ambiguous. V shed 5 bases and J shed 4 bases, with 11 bases lying between them. Germline loops: CDR1 SGHTA, CDR2 FQGNSA. There are 13 residues in the CDR3. The CDR3 is CASSGRPLYGYTF. The CDR3, as DNA: TGTGCCAGCAGCGGACGCCCCCTCTATGGCTACACCTTC.

The chain carries TRBV2 and TRBJ2-5; D might be TRBD2 (6 bases). Between the trimmed V and J ends, which lost 2 bases and 10 bases, there was a span of 20 bases. This CDR3 spans 15 amino acids. CDR1 SNHLY and CDR2 FYNNEI come from the germline V gene. The CDR3: CASSERRGSQEVQYF. CDR3 DNA sequence: TGTGCCAGCAGTGAAAGGAGGGGTTCCCAAGAAGTCCAGTACTTC.

The V call is TRBV5-4, the J call TRBJ2-7; TRBD2 aligns across 8 bases. This CDR3 has 15 residues. Looked up from germline, CDR1 is SGHNT and CDR2 is YYREEE (reference sequence). The trim removed 4 bases at V and 3 bases at J, leaving 9 bases unmatched. CDR3 DNA: TGTGCCAGCAGCCATCGGGAGGGGCGAGGCTACGAGCAGTACTTC. This translates into CASSHREGRGYEQYF. The variable domain in full, with the rest retrieved from reference TRBV5-4 and TRBJ2-7, is ETGVTQSPTHLIKTRGQQVTLRCSSQSGHNTVSWYQQALGQGPQFIFQYYREEENGRGNFPPRFSGLQFPNYSSELNVNALELDDSALYLCASSHREGRGYEQYFGPGTRLTVT.

The rearrangement uses TRBV28 and TRBJ1-1; D is undetermined. The length of the CDR3 is 14 residues. Looked up from germline, CDR1 is MDHEN and CDR2 is SYDVKM. Trimming pared 5 bases from V and 0 bases from J, leaving 10 bases between. CDR3 nucleotide sequence: TGTGCCAGCAGTACTAGGGCCCTGAACACTGAAGCTTTCTTT. As protein: CASSTRALNTEAFF.

The chain is built from TRBV6-5 and TRBJ2-7; possibly TRBD1 for D (6 bases). The CDR3 is 13 amino acids. Trimming removed 6 bases from V and 2 bases from J, with 11 bases in between. From germline, CDR1 is MNHEY and CDR2 SVGAGI. The CDR3 nucleotides read TGTGCCAGCAGCCTAGGACAGACCTACGAGCAGTACTTC. Translating it yields CASSLGQTYEQYF.

The V gene is TRBV19, the J gene TRBJ2-7; 11 bases agree with TRBD1. The CDR3 loop spans 15 amino acids. The V segment lost 6 bases and the J segment 5 bases; nucleotides outside the gene matches: 9. The germline gives CDR1 LNHDA, CDR2 SQIVND (reference sequence). The CDR3 sequence: CASSRGGGQGDEQYF. The CDR3 DNA is TGTGCCAGTAGCCGGGGAGGGGGACAGGGGGACGAGCAGTACTTC.

V is TRBV9 and J is TRBJ1-6; tentative D call: TRBD1 (6 bases). Trimming shortened V by 0 bases and J by 6 bases, and 10 bases separated the two germline ends. This CDR3 is 15 amino acids long. Germline V lookup: CDR1 SGDLS, CDR2 YYNGEE. CDR3 DNA sequence: TGTGCCAGCAGCGTAGGGAGGGGGAGTAATTCACCCCTCCACTTT. Encoded protein: CASSVGRGSNSPLHF.